This TCR beta chain was identified during a study of molecular identifiers for immune sequencing clone quantification. Background on the study: Replicate experiments divided RNA from around 20,000 or 100,000 naive CD8 cells into five parts and sequenced four.

One entry per CDR3 protein results from TCRdb running MiXCR on the PCR reads. The sample carries 38,000 or so distinct CDR3 sequences, 15% to 20% recorded once. This CDR3 has 14 amino acids. CDR1 is MDHEN, CDR2 SYDVKM, per germline. Trimming took 2 bases from V and 12 from J, leaving 16 bases between them. At least ten counts were recorded for this clonotype. The antigen is unknown. General study points: One cell's worth of spiked Jurkat TCR RNA was reportedly detectable among approximately 1 million naive cells.

The chain combines TRBV28 with TRBJ1-4; no definite D call. The sequence derives from a human donor in good health. Some libraries in this study had Jurkat cell RNA spiked in. Sequencing was carried out using naive CD8+ T cells from blood, with Jurkat cell RNA spiked in. Specified subset: FACS-sorted CD8+CD4-CCR7+CD45RA+ naive T cells. The CDR3 DNA sequence: TGTGCCAGCAGTTTAGCCGGCAGCGGATCACAACTGTTTTTT. Its translation is CASSLAGSGSQLFF. The variable domain in full, with the rest retrieved from reference TRBV28 and TRBJ1-4, is DVKVTQSSRYLVKRTGEKVFLECVQDMDHENMFWYRQDPGLGLRLIYFSYDVKMKEKGDIPEGYSVSREKKERFSLILESASTNQTSMYLCASSLAGSGSQLFFGSGTQLSVL.